The rows below give T cell receptor beta chains drawn from one sample of a study of T-cell reconstitution after alpha-beta-depleted transplantation in children. TCRdb itself ran the PCR reads through MiXCR, one entry per CDR3 protein. The sample consists of 450,000 to 550,000 distinct CDR3 sequences, more than 9.5% of them appearing once. The sample here was PBMCs, mostly from graft donor cells, taken 180 days after TCRalphabeta/CD19-depleted stem cell transplant. Receptors originate from a female patient younger than 10 who had a stem cell transplant for aplastic anemia, so the T cells may come from the graft donor. CDR3s include the opening cysteine and the closing phenylalanine or tryptophan. A D gene is named only where the DNA matches it firmly. Expanded clones get a size class; other rows say once, few or many, or leave the size out.

V gene	D gene	J gene	clone size	CDR3 DNA	CDR3 protein
TRBV6-1	NA	TRBJ2-1	few	TGTGCCAGCAGTCGAGGGCTAGGCTTGTACAATGAGCAGTTCTTC	CASSRGLGLYNEQFF
TRBV4-3	NA	TRBJ1-5	NA	TGCGCCAGCAGCCAAGATCTAGGGGAGCCCCAGCATTTT	CASSQDLGEPQHF
TRBV7-6	NA	TRBJ2-1	many	TGTGCCAGCAGCCGGCGGGACAATGAGCAGTTCTTC	CASSRRDNEQFF
TRBV15	TRBD2	TRBJ2-7	few	TGTGCCACCAGTCCTAGCGGGAGTAGCTCCTACGAGCAGTACTTC	CATSPSGSSSYEQYF
TRBV20-1	NA	TRBJ2-4	NA	TGCAGTGCTAGAGATAAGACTATCAAGGCCATTCAGTACTTC	CSARDKTIKAIQYF
TRBV11-2	NA	TRBJ2-7	few	TGTGCCAGCAGCTTAGTATTCCCCGAGCAGTACTTC	CASSLVFPEQYF
TRBV6-2/TRBV6-3	NA	TRBJ1-2	few	TGTGCCAGCGAGGGGCGCAGCTATGGCTACACCTTC	CASEGRSYGYTF
TRBV20-1	NA	TRBJ1-3	few	TGCAGTGCCCGGCAGGGCCTTGGAAACACCATATATTTT	CSARQGLGNTIYF
TRBV20-1	NA	TRBJ2-1	NA	TGCAGTGCTCCCCCCCGGGGATCAGGATCCTACAATGAGCAGTTCTTC	CSAPPRGSGSYNEQFF
TRBV28	NA	TRBJ2-1	NA	TGTGCCAGCAGGATCGGAAGGTACTTCAATGAGCAGTTCTTC	CASRIGRYFNEQFF
TRBV14	NA	TRBJ1-2	few	TGTGCCAGCAGCCAAGGGCCTTTGGGGTCCTATGGCTACACCTTC	CASSQGPLGSYGYTF
TRBV6-5	NA	TRBJ2-7	few	TGTGCCACTATGGGCAGGGAGAGCTCCTACGAGCAGTACTTC	CATMGRESSYEQYF
TRBV29-1	TRBD1	TRBJ2-7	many	TGCAGCGTCCTCGGGACAGGGCTAGGCGAGCAGTACTTC	CSVLGTGLGEQYF
TRBV7-2	TRBD2	TRBJ2-1	few	TGTGCCAGCAGCTTAGCCAAGAGTCTAGCGGGAGTCTACAATGAGCAGTTCTTC	CASSLAKSLAGVYNEQFF
TRBV12-3/TRBV12-4	NA	TRBJ2-1	few	TGTGCCAGCAGTCTACGAGGGGCTGACGAGCAGTTCTTC	CASSLRGADEQFF
TRBV7-2	NA	TRBJ2-5	few	TGTGCCAGCAGCTTAGATGGCAGAGACTTC	CASSLDGRDF
TRBV29-1	NA	TRBJ2-3	few	TGCAGCGTTCGGTGGACAGATACGCAGTATTTT	CSVRWTDTQYF
TRBV21-1	NA	TRBJ1-5	NA	TGTGCCAGCCGGAGGGGTATGACGGCAGGTAGCAATCAGCCCCAGCATTTT	CASRRGMTAGSNQPQHF
TRBV7-9	TRBD2	TRBJ2-3	few	TGTGCCAGCAGCTATGGACTAGCGGGAGCGGCAGATACGCAGTATTTT	CASSYGLAGAADTQYF
TRBV20-1	TRBD1	TRBJ1-6	few	TGCAGTGCCGCGGACAGGGATACTTCACCCCTCCACTTT	CSAADRDTSPLHF